This T cell receptor beta chain is drawn from a study of memory CD4+ T cells and cytomegalovirus serostatus. As for the study in general: Healthy Belgian adult donors included nine or ten CMV-positive and 24 CMV-negative people.

Some clones are missing from TCRdb's copy, which holds only in-frame ones; the method was immunoSEQ multiplex PCR. The sample holds 35,000 to 50,000 clones, approximately 84% seen once. The V gene end was trimmed by 1 base and the J gene end by 6 bases; junction bases not matched to a gene: 6. Germline CDR1 is SGHNT and CDR2 is YYREEE (reference sequence). This CDR3 spans 15 amino acids. Single viable CD3+CD4+CD8-CD45RO+ cells were sorted as the memory CD4+ T cells. Serostatus was set by detecting CMV pp150, pp28, p38, p52 IgG. After thawing, CD4+ T cells were positively selected. The chain recombines TRBV5-4 with TRBJ2-3; 9 nucleotides align to TRBD1. This clonotype originated in an adult in good health and CMV-seronegative. The sample comprised memory CD4+ T cells from blood. This chain's CDR3 is CASSLRQGGSDTQYF. The DNA for the CDR3 is TGTGCCAGCAGCTTGCGACAGGGGGGCTCTGATACGCAGTATTTT.